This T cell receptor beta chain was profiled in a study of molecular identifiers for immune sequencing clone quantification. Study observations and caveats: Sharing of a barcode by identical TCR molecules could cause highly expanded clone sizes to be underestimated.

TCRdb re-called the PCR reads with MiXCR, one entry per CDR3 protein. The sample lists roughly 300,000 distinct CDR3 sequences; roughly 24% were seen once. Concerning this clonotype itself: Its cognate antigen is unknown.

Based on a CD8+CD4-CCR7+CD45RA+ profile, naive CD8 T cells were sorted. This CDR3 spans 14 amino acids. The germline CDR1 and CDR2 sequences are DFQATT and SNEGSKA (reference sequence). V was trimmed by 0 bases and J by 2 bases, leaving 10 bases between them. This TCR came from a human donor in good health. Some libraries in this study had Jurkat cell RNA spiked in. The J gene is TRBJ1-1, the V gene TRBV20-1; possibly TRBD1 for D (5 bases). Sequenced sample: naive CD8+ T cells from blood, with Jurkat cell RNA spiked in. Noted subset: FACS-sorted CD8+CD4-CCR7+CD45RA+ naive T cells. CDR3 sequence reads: CSARDDRLNTEAFF. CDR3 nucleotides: TGCAGTGCTAGAGATGACAGACTAAACACTGAAGCTTTCTTT.